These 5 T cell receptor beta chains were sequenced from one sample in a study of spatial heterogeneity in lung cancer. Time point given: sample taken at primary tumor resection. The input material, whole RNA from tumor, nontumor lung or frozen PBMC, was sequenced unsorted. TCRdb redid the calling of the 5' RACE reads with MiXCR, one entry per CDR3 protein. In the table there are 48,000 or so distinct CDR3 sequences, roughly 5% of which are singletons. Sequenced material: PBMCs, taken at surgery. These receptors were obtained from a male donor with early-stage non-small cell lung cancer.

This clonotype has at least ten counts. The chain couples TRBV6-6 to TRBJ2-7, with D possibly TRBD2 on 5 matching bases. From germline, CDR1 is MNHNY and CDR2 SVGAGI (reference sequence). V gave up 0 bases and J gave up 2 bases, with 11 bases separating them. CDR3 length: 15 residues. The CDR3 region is CASSYSWPSTYEQYF. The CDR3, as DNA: TGTGCCAGCAGTTACTCGTGGCCTAGCACCTACGAGCAGTACTTC.

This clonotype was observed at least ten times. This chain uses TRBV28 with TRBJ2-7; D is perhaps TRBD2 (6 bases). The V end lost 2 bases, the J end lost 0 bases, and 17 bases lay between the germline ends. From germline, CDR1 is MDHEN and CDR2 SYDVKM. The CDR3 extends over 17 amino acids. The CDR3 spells CASSLLPLAVSSYEQYF. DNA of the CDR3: TGTGCCAGCAGTTTACTGCCCTTAGCGGTAAGCTCCTACGAGCAGTACTTC.

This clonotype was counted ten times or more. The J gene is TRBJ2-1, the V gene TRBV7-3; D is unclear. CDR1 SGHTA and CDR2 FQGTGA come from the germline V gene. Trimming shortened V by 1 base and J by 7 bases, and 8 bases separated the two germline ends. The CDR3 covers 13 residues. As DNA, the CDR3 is TGTGCCAGCAGCTTAAATCCCCGGAATGAGCAGTTCTTC. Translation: CASSLNPRNEQFF.

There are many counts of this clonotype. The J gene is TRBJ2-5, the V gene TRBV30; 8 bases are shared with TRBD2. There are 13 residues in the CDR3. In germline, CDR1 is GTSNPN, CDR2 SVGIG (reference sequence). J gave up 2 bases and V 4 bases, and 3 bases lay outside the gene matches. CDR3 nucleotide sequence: TGTGCCTGGAATCGGGGGGGACAAGAGACCCAGTACTTC. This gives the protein CAWNRGGQETQYF.

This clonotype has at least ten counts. CDR3 DNA sequence: TGTGCCAGCAGTTACCTTCCCGGGGAGCGGCTCTCCGAGCAGTACTTC. Translation: CASSYLPGERLSEQYF. The chain uses TRBV6-5 and TRBJ2-7; a possible D gene is TRBD2 (5 bases). Germline CDR1 reads MNHEY; CDR2 reads SVGAGI. The V end lost 2 bases, the J end lost 6 bases, and 20 bases lay between the germline ends. The CDR3 has 16 residues.